Listed here are 15 T cell receptor beta chains from one sample, sequenced in a study of T cell repertoires in cytomegalovirus infection (dated by TCRdb to between 2019 and 2020). Sequencing used an Illumina HiSeq 1500. TCRdb cleaned the public reads at Q25 with fastp, built clones with MiXCR and kept in-frame beta chains. Rows are unified per CDR3 protein, each entry keeping the most common DNA and genes. This sample gives almost 550,000 distinct CDR3 sequences in total; about 17% of them show up just once. The ten largest clones take up 20% to 30% of the sample. Sequenced: CD8+ T cells from PBMCs. These receptors were obtained from a human donor in good health (CMV status not recorded). Some clones in this sample may be carry-over from other donors' samples.

This clonotype was picked up many times. This sequence joins TRBV7-9 and TRBJ2-3; 7 nucleotides match TRBD2. Germline CDR1 SEHNR, CDR2 FQNEAQ (reference sequence). J gave up 5 bases and V 5 bases, and 13 bases lay outside the gene matches. The CDR3 runs to 16 residues. CDR3 sequence reads: CASSPIGRGEGDTQYF. The DNA of the CDR3 is TGTGCCAGCAGCCCTATAGGGAGGGGTGAAGGAGATACGCAGTATTTT.

Concerning this clonotype: A clone one base away is much larger, so this may be a read error. The chain joins TRBV11-2 to TRBJ2-7; 12 positions agree with TRBD1. From germline, CDR1 is SGHAT and CDR2 FQNNGV. This CDR3 comprises 15 residues. The CDR3 DNA is TGTGCCAGAAGCTCCCCGGGACAGGGGGCGAGGGAGCAGTACTTC. As protein: CARSSPGQGAREQYF.

This clonotype was seen only once. This rearrangement joins TRBV19 to TRBJ2-2; the match to TRBD1 covers 7 bases. This CDR3 region has 16 residues. V gave up 3 bases and J gave up 3 bases; unmatched junction bases: 7. Germline lookup yields CDR1 LNHDA and CDR2 SQIVND (reference sequence). The CDR3 reads CASSIDPGTDTGELFF. The CDR3, as DNA: TGTGCCAGTAGTATCGACCCTGGGACAGACACCGGGGAGCTGTTTTTT.

This clonotype was seen many times. At one end, the junction sequence differs from germline, possibly due to a read error. The rearrangement links TRBV7-2 to TRBJ2-3; a possible D gene is TRBD2 (6 bases). This CDR3 has 17 amino acids. Germline CDR1 and CDR2: SGHTA and FQGNSA. The CDR3 protein is CASSKNEVYGSRDTQYF. The CDR3 nucleotides read TGTGCCAGCAGCAAAAATGAAGTTTACGGGAGCAGAGATACGCAGTATTTT.

The V gene is TRBV28, the J gene TRBJ1-1; D not resolved. Germline assignment: CDR1 MDHEN and CDR2 SYDVKM. The CDR3 spans 12 residues. Trimming took 7 bases from V and 1 from J, leaving 7 bases between them. CDR3 loop: CASISANTEAFF. The CDR3 DNA sequence: TGTGCCAGCATCTCAGCGAACACTGAAGCTTTCTTT.

This clonotype was counted at least ten times. This chain links TRBV7-9 with TRBJ2-1, with 8 bases that match TRBD2. The CDR3 sequence is 16 residues long. Germline values: CDR1 SEHNR, CDR2 FQNEAQ (reference sequence). V was clipped by 3 bases and J by 7 bases; unmatched bases: 11. This chain's CDR3 is CASSFWEAGAANEQFF. The CDR3 DNA is TGTGCCAGCAGCTTCTGGGAAGCGGGGGCAGCGAATGAGCAGTTCTTC.

The V call is TRBV4-2, the J call TRBJ2-7; D remains ambiguous. This CDR3 has 16 residues. Germline V gene data show CDR1 as LGHNA and CDR2 as YNFKEQ. The V end lost 1 base, the J end lost 0 bases, and 13 bases lay between the germline ends. The CDR3 coding sequence is TGTGCCAGCAGCCAAGTCCCATGGGGAAACTCCTACGAGCAGTACTTC. It is translated as CASSQVPWGNSYEQYF.

The chain joins TRBV6-8 to TRBJ1-1, with D unresolved. Trimming shortened V by 6 bases and J by 0 bases, and 14 bases separated the two germline ends. CDR1 MNHGY and CDR2 SAAAGT come from the germline V gene. The CDR3 extends over 15 amino acids. CDR3 nucleotide sequence: TGTGCCAGCAGCTCCCCCCAGGAGCTGAACACTGAAGCTTTCTTT. It encodes CASSSPQELNTEAFF.

The sample holds many counts of this clonotype. This chain joins TRBV6-6 and TRBJ1-6, with D uncertain. Looked up from germline, CDR1 is MNHNY and CDR2 is SVGAGI (reference sequence). Trimming pared 7 bases from V and 6 bases from J, leaving 10 bases between. This CDR3 has 13 amino acids. CDR3 sequence reads: CASIPGVNSPLHF. CDR3 sequence (DNA): TGTGCCAGCATTCCGGGAGTTAATTCACCCCTCCACTTT.

This clonotype was seen at least ten times. This rearrangement joins TRBV7-9 to TRBJ2-3; D unresolved. Trimming removed 1 base from V and 9 bases from J, with 11 bases in between. CDR3 length: 13 amino acids. In germline, CDR1 is SEHNR, CDR2 FQNEAQ (reference sequence). The CDR3 here is CASSLDGWTTQYF. CDR3 sequence (DNA): TGTGCCAGCAGCTTAGATGGGTGGACGACGCAGTATTTT.

This clonotype occurred a few times. The chain has TRBV14 and TRBJ2-1, with TRBD2 matching 9 bases. CDR1 and CDR2 from the germline V gene are SGHDN and FVKESK. V dropped 0 bases and J dropped 6; count of bases not matched to a gene: 12. CDR3 length equals 18 residues. CDR3 coding DNA: TGTGCCAGCAGCCAAGAAATAGGAGGGCGGGAGGGTCCCAATGAGCAGTTCTTC. It specifies CASSQEIGGREGPNEQFF.

This clonotype was counted between two and nine times. The V and J genes are TRBV12-3 or TRBV12-4 and TRBJ2-1, with D possibly being TRBD1 (6 bases). The V end was cut by 3 bases, the J end by 2 bases, with 14 bases between. This CDR3 comprises 16 residues. DNA for the CDR3: TGTGCCAGCAGTTTTCCAGGGGCTCACCCCTACAATGAGCAGTTCTTC. Translating gives CASSFPGAHPYNEQFF.

This clonotype showed up just a few times. V gene TRBV20-1 combines with J gene TRBJ2-1; TRBD1 or TRBD2 may be the D gene (5 bases each). The CDR3 covers 16 residues. Germline V gives CDR1 DFQATT, CDR2 SNEGSKA (reference sequence). V lost 5 bases to trimming and J lost 0 bases, with 17 bases between them. The CDR3 bases are TGCAGTGCTCTCCGGACGGGGCCAAGCTCCTACAATGAGCAGTTCTTC. It encodes CSALRTGPSSYNEQFF.

The sample holds many counts of this clonotype. The chain employs TRBV6-6 and TRBJ2-2; D unclear. Germline V CDR1 and CDR2: MNHNY, SVGAGI (reference sequence). V lost 2 bases, J lost 8 bases, and 9 bases lay in between. The CDR3 spans 13 residues. CDR3 bases: TGTGCCAGCAGTTACCCTCCAGCTGGGGAGCTGTTTTTT. This codes for CASSYPPAGELFF.

Ten or more counts support this clonotype. The genes are TRBV6-6 and TRBJ1-4; D remains ambiguous. V lost 5 bases, J lost 3 bases, and 13 bases lay in between. CDR3 size: 15 residues. CDR1 is MNHNY, CDR2 SVGAGI, per germline (reference sequence). For the CDR3, the DNA is TGTGCCAGCAGTCCCTTGAGGACTGCTAATGAAAAACTGTTTTTT. Translating gives CASSPLRTANEKLFF.